The sequence of this TCR beta chain was determined in a study of blood T cell repertoires in COVID-19. Using immunoSEQ multiplex PCR, the repertoire was profiled, and TCRdb retains in-frame clones only, with some absent. The sample holds 200,000 to 250,000 clones; about 82% are singletons and the top ten take approximately 2.1%. Everyone who took part was roughly 18 to 89 years old, and they came from 24 US areas. Cohort placement rested on clinical history that participants reported themselves. Germline CDR1 SGHNT, CDR2 YENEEA. The V end was cut by 5 bases, the J end by 9 bases, with 14 bases between. The CDR3 runs to 13 residues.

The source material was PBMCs or T cells enriched from blood (not recorded which). This chain connects TRBV11-3 to TRBJ2-1; D uncertain. This clonotype originated in a woman between 50 and 59 years old who had recovered from COVID-19. The CDR3 bases are TGTGCCAGCAGCCAGACTGGGTTCGGTGAGCAGTTCTTC. It encodes CASSQTGFGEQFF.